The 12 T cell receptor beta chains below were found in one sample sequenced in a study of early T cells in non-severe SARS-CoV-2 infection. TCRdb called the 5' RACE reads again in MiXCR, with one record for every CDR3 protein. The repertoire includes about 22,000 distinct CDR3 sequences, 4% to 5.5% of them detected once, and around 21% sits in the top ten. Sequencing input: whole blood. Every receptor here comes from an adult who was a healthcare worker with PCR-confirmed SARS-CoV-2 infection or an uninfected control (not recorded which).

This clonotype has a count of ten or more. The chain couples TRBV6-1 to TRBJ2-1, with 8 positions matching TRBD1. The J segment lost 7 bases and the V segment lost 6 bases, leaving 11 bases of the junction unmatched. The germline CDR1 and CDR2 sequences are MNHNS and SASEGT. The CDR3 runs to 15 residues. The CDR3 sequence is CASRPDRGYNNEQFF. Here the CDR3 DNA reads TGTGCCAGCAGACCCGACAGGGGATACAATAATGAGCAGTTCTTC.

By proportion, this clonotype is medium-sized. CDR3 coding DNA: TGCAGCGTTGAAGTCCCGGGAGGCTACGAGCAGTACTTC. Protein: CSVEVPGGYEQYF. This chain links TRBV29-1 with TRBJ2-7, with 7 bases matching TRBD2. CDR3 length equals 13 residues. J gave up 3 bases and V 1 base, and 3 bases lay outside the gene matches. CDR1 is SQVTM, CDR2 ANQGSEA, per germline.

The chain recombines TRBV10-2 with TRBJ1-1; D is ambiguous. With 7 bases removed from V and 0 bases from J, the gap between germline ends came to 6 bases. Germline V gene data show CDR1 as WSHSY and CDR2 as SAAADI. The CDR3 is 12 amino acids. The chain's CDR3 is CASMRMNTEAFF. The CDR3 DNA follows: TGCGCCAGCATGAGAATGAACACTGAAGCTTTCTTT.

This clonotype was observed at least ten times. This chain joins TRBV20-1 and TRBJ1-2, with D possibly TRBD1 on 6 matching bases. Trimming stripped 3 bases from V and 5 bases from J, with 19 bases between. CDR3 length equals 15 residues. CDR1 DFQATT and CDR2 SNEGSKA come from the germline V gene (reference sequence). The CDR3 sequence is CSASARTGSGYGYTF. The CDR3 nucleotides are TGCAGTGCTAGCGCGCGAACAGGGTCGGGTTATGGCTACACCTTC.

This clonotype was detected many times. This chain joins TRBV11-2 and TRBJ2-1, with 10 bases lining up with TRBD2. Germline lookup yields CDR1 SGHAT and CDR2 FQNNGV. There are 16 residues in the CDR3. V was clipped by 1 base and J by 7 bases; unmatched bases: 7. The DNA of the CDR3 is TGTGCCAGCAGCTTAGTTCGGAGCGGGAGGGTAAATGAGCAGTTCTTC. Amino acids: CASSLVRSGRVNEQFF.

This clonotype was seen a few times. J is TRBJ2-7 and V is TRBV6-2 or TRBV6-3; 11 nucleotides line up with TRBD2. From germline, CDR1 is MNHEY and CDR2 SVGEGT. CDR3 length: 17 amino acids. After removal of 5 bases from V and 5 bases from J, the junction contained 14 bases not matched to a gene. The CDR3 DNA reads as TGTGCCAGCAGTGGAAATCTAGCGGGAGGTGTACTTCACGAGCAGTACTTC. Translated: CASSGNLAGGVLHEQYF.

This clonotype has a count of ten or more. The V call is TRBV7-2, the J call TRBJ2-1; weak D call: TRBD2 (6 bases). The CDR3 is made up of 16 amino acids. V gave up 2 bases and J gave up 0 bases, with 11 bases separating them. Per germline, CDR1 SGHTA and CDR2 FQGNSA. CDR3 in DNA: TGTGCCAGCAGCTTATTTGCGGGAAGCTCCTACAATGAGCAGTTCTTC. As protein: CASSLFAGSSYNEQFF.

At least ten counts were recorded for this clonotype. The rearrangement joins TRBV10-3 to TRBJ2-1; 10 bases align to TRBD2. The germline gives CDR1 ENHRY, CDR2 SYGVKD. V shed 2 bases, J shed 2 bases, and the junction held 3 bases outside the gene matches. There are 16 residues in the CDR3. The CDR3 spells CAISEPAGGTYNEQFF. The DNA for the CDR3 is TGTGCCATCAGTGAGCCAGCGGGAGGGACCTACAATGAGCAGTTCTTC.

This clonotype has at least ten counts. V gene TRBV7-2 combines with J gene TRBJ2-3; D is ambiguous. The CDR3 contains 15 residues. V was trimmed by 5 bases and J by 9 bases, leaving 21 bases between them. Germline lookup yields CDR1 SGHTA and CDR2 FQGNSA. The CDR3 loop reads CASSIRPNGGGTQYF. The CDR3 DNA follows: TGTGCCAGCAGCATTCGGCCCAACGGCGGCGGAACGCAGTATTTT.

This clonotype was recorded many times. The V gene is TRBV12-3 or TRBV12-4, the J gene TRBJ2-3; 7 bases are shared with TRBD2. Trimming at V came to 7 bases and at J to 3 bases, leaving 10 bases not matched to a gene. CDR3 size: 15 residues. The CDR3 loop is CASTWRGSRTDTQYF. The CDR3 DNA follows: TGTGCCAGCACCTGGCGCGGGAGTAGGACAGATACGCAGTATTTT.

This clonotype has only a few counts. This chain links TRBV28 with TRBJ2-7, with 7 bases that match TRBD2. CDR3 length equals 15 residues. CDR1 is MDHEN and CDR2 is SYDVKM in the germline V gene. V lost 6 bases, J lost 2 bases, and 10 bases stayed unmatched. The CDR3 DNA is TGTGCCAGCAGCCTTATGACAGCGGGAACCTACGAGCAGTACTTC. Translation gives CASSLMTAGTYEQYF.

The V and J genes are TRBV5-8 and TRBJ2-3; D remains ambiguous. The CDR3 covers 10 residues. The germline V gene has CDR1 SGHTS and CDR2 YDEGEE. Trimming cost V 0 bases and J 8 bases, with 1 base left between them. The CDR3 region is CASSLGTQYF. CDR3 nucleotide sequence: TGTGCCAGCAGCTTGGGTACGCAGTATTTT.